The TCR beta chain under discussion was sequenced for a study of vaccination and CD4 T cells after COVID-19. This clonotype was picked up a small number of times. Its cognate antigen is unknown. Sequencing of DNA taken from cultured CD4+ T cells relied on the Oncomine TCR Beta short-read assay. DNA came from CD4+ T cells after culture. One entry per CDR3 protein results from TCRdb running MiXCR on the PCR reads. Found here are 20,000 to 30,000 distinct CDR3 sequences, around half of them singletons; the top ten hold 28%. The germline V gene has CDR1 DFQATT and CDR2 SNEGSKA (reference sequence). CDR3 length: 14 amino acids. V dropped 1 base and J dropped 7; count of bases not matched to a gene: 5. Treatment specified: approximately nine-day PBMC culture with coronavirus spike peptide pools or control peptides (ViraFEST assay). PBMC cultures, at about 1.8 million cells per well, received approximately 9.1 IU/ml IL-2 and approximately 10 ug/ml peptide pools. Negative selection was the method that isolated CD4+ T cells after around 10 days of culture.

The source of this sequence is a human donor who received a COVID-19 vaccine. Sequenced here: CD4+ T cells from blood, cultured in vitro, sampled before SARS-CoV-2 vaccination. J is TRBJ2-7 and V is TRBV20-1, with 12 bases matching TRBD1. In DNA, the CDR3 is TGCAGTGCTAGAGCCGGGACAGGGGGCGAAGAGCAGTACTTC. Its protein is CSARAGTGGEEQYF.